This TCR beta chain was captured in a study of T cell clones after liver transplantation. The CDR3 contains 15 residues. The V and J ends lost 5 bases and 6 bases respectively, with 20 bases between them. Germline V gene lookup returns CDR1 MNHEY and CDR2 SMNVEV (reference sequence). Sequenced by immunoSEQ multiplex PCR; TCRdb stores in-frame clones only, minus some. In the table there are nearly 45,000 clones, about 86% of which are singletons. The receptor was derived from a human patient who received a liver transplant. These T cells may partly come from the graft donor. The sequencing used CD4+ T cells from blood, collected 24 months after liver transplant. The genes are TRBV27 and TRBJ2-7, with D tentatively TRBD1 or TRBD2 (5 bases each). The CDR3 here is CASSAYGQGASEQYF. CDR3 bases: TGTGCCAGCAGTGCCTATGGGCAGGGAGCGAGCGAGCAGTACTTC.